This TCR beta chain emerged from a study of blood T cell repertoires in COVID-19. Trimming stripped 5 bases from V and 2 bases from J, with 17 bases between. Germline loops: CDR1 MDHEN, CDR2 SYDVKM. CDR3 length: 16 residues. In the authors' methods: Using reference gene primer amplification, nucleated cell counts were estimated. TCRdb keeps only in-frame clones here, not all; method: immunoSEQ multiplex PCR. V and J calls and clone size are those listed in that table; D and trimming were worked out from the DNA. The sample holds around 60,000 clones, 92% seen once. V and J are TRBV28 and TRBJ2-3; TRBD2 might be the D (6 bases). Sequenced sample: peripheral blood. The receptor's source is a man between 45 and 60 years old with active COVID-19. The CDR3 DNA sequence: TGTGCCAGCAGTCGAGGTGGTGCGGGACCCACAGATACGCAGTATTTT. Protein product: CASSRGGAGPTDTQYF.